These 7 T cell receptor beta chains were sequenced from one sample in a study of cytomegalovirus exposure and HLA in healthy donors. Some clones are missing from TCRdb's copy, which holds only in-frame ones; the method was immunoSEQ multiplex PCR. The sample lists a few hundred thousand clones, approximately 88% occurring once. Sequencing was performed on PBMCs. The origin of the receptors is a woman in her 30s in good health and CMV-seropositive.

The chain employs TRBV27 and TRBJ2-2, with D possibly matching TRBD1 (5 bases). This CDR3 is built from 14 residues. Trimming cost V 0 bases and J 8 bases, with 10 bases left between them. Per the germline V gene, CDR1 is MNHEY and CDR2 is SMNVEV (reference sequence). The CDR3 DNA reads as TGTGCCAGCAGTTTATCGGTAGGGGTTGGGGAGCTGTTTTTT. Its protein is CASSLSVGVGELFF.

CDR3 in amino acids: CAWSVFGRPGADTQYF. The DNA of the CDR3 is TGTGCCTGGAGTGTATTTGGGCGGCCCGGGGCAGATACGCAGTATTTT. The gene calls are TRBV30 and TRBJ2-3, with TRBD2 as a possible D gene (5 bases). The CDR3 runs to 16 residues. V was clipped by 0 bases and J by 4 bases, with 17 bases between them. CDR1 is GTSNPN and CDR2 is SVGIG in the germline V gene (reference sequence).

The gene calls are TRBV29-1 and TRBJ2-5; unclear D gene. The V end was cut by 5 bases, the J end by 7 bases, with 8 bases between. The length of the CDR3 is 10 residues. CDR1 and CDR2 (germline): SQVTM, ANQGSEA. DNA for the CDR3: TGCAGCGTTCAAATAGGGACCCAGTACTTC. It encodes CSVQIGTQYF.

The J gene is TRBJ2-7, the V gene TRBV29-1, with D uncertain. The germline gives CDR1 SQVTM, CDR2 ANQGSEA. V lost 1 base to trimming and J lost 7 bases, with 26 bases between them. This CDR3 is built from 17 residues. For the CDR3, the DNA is TGCAGCGTTGAAGTCCCACCTCTTCCTGACAAGGAAGGAGAGCAGTACTTC. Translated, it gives CSVEVPPLPDKEGEQYF.

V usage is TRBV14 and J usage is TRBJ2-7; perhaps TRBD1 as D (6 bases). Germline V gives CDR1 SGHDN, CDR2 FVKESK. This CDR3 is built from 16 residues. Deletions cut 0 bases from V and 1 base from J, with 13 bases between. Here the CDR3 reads CASSQEGARGSYEQYF. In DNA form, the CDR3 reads TGTGCCAGCAGCCAAGAGGGGGCAAGAGGATCCTACGAGCAGTACTTC. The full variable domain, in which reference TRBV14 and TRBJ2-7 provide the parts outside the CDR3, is EAGVTQFPSHSVIEKGQTVTLRCDPISGHDNLYWYRRVMGKEIKFLLHFVKESKQDESGMPNNRFLAERTGGTYSTLKVQPAELEDSGVYFCASSQEGARGSYEQYFGPGTRLTVT.

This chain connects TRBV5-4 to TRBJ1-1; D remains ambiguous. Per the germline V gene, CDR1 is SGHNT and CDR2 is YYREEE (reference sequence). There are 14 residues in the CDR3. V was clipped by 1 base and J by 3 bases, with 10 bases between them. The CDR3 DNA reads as TGTGCCAGCAGCTTGTTCGGGGATGACACTGAAGCTTTCTTT. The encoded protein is CASSLFGDDTEAFF.

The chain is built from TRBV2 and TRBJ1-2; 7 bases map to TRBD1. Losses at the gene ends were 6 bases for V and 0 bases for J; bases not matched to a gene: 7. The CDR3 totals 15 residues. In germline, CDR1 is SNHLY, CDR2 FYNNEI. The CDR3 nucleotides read TGTGCCAGCAGGGCCCGAGGGACAGCTAACTATGGCTACACCTTC. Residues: CASRARGTANYGYTF.